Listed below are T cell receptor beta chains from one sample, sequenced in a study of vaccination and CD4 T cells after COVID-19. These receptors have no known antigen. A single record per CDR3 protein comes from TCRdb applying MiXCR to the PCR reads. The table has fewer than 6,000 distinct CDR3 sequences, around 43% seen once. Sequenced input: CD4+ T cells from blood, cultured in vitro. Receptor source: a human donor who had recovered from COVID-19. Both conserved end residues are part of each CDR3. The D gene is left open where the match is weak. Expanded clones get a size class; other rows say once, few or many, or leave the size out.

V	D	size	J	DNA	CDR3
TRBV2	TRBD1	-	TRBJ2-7	TGTGCCAGCAGTGACCGGCAGGGGGCCTACGAGCAGTACTTC	CASSDRQGAYEQYF
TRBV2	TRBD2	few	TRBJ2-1	TGTGCCAGCATGGTTAGCGGGGGTGGTGAGCAGTTCTTC	CASMVSGGGEQFF
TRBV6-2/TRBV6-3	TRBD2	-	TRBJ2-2	TGTGCCAGCAGACGCACTAGCGGGGGGAACACCGGGGAGCTGTTTTTT	CASRRTSGGNTGELFF
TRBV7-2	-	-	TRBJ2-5	TGTGCCAGCAGCTCGGCGAGGGTGAGCAAAGAGACCCAGTACTTC	CASSSARVSKETQYF
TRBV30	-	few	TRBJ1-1	TGTGCCTGGTTAAGGTCAATGAACACTGAAGCTTTCTTT	CAWLRSMNTEAFF
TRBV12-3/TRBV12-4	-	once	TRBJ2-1	TGTGCCAGCAGTTTACGTCATGAGCAGTTCTTC	CASSLRHEQFF
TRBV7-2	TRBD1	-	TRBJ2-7	TGTGCCAGCAGGAAAAGGGACAGGGGCTTGAGGGAGCAGTACTTC	CASRKRDRGLREQYF
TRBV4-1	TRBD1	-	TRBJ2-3	TGCGCCAGCAGCCAAGTAGGGACAGGGGGGGATACGCAGTATTTT	CASSQVGTGGDTQYF
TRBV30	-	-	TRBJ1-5	TGTGCCTGGAGTGTAAAAGGGCAGCCCCAGCATTTT	CAWSVKGQPQHF
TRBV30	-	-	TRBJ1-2	TGTGCCTGGAGTAGGGTGCTGACAGGTTTTAACTATGGCTACACCTTC	CAWSRVLTGFNYGYTF
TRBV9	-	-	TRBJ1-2	TGTGCCAGCACCTATTCACAGGAGCCCTATGGCTACACCTTC	CASTYSQEPYGYTF
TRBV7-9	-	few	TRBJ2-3	TGTGTCTCAACGACCGTAAGCACAGATACGCAGTATTTT	CVSTTVSTDTQYF
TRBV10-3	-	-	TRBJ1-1	TGTGCCATCAGTGACGGAGGGGCGCAGGGAACTGAAGCTTTCTTT	CAISDGGAQGTEAFF
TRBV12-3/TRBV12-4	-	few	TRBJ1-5	TGTGCCAGCAGGAATTCACTCAAGGGACGAACCGGGGAGCCCCAGCATTTT	CASRNSLKGRTGEPQHF
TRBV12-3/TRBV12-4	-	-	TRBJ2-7	TGTGCCAGCAAGGGGGGATCCTACGAGCAGTACTTC	CASKGGSYEQYF
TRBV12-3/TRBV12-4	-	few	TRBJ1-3	TGTGCCAGCAGTTTCAGAGTTGGGGGGCGGGACACCATATATTTT	CASSFRVGGRDTIYF
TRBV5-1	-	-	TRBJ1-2	TGCGCCAGCAGCTTGGATTACAGTAACTATGGCTACACCTTC	CASSLDYSNYGYTF
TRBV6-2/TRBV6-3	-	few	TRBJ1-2	TGTGCCAGCAGTTACTCGACGACAGCCAACTATGGCTACACCTTC	CASSYSTTANYGYTF
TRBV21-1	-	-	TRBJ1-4	TGTGCCAGCAGCAAACCAATAATTCGTCAGAGGCGAAAAACTGTTTTT	CASSKPIIRQRRKTVF
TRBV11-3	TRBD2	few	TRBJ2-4	TGTGCCAGCAGCTCAAGACAGCGGGGTATTCAGTACTTC	CASSSRQRGIQYF
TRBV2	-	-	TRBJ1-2	TGTGCCAGCAGTGAAGAGAGAAACTATGGCTACACCTTC	CASSEERNYGYTF
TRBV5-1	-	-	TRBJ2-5	TGCGCCAGCAGCTTGGTCGGCGATCTGATAGAGACCCAGTACTTC	CASSLVGDLIETQYF